The following is a T cell receptor beta chain sequence with its context. Its antigen specificity is not known. Library method: the immunoSEQ multiplex PCR assay. A mixture of 60 forward primers for TCR Vbeta segments and 13 reverse primers for TCR Jbeta segments was used in the multiplex PCR. The CDR3 region of rearranged TCR beta genes was amplified from genomic DNA with a multiplex PCR assay. On the Illumina HiSeq System, the amplified TCR beta libraries were sequenced as 87-base-pair reads. Per the authors' processing: Across the roughly 640 repertoires, a later analysis counted 78 million or so unique TCR beta chains, some 11 million of which were shared by at least two donors. A nearest-neighbor algorithm error-corrected the raw reads and collapsed the reads into unique sequences, merging closely related sequences to remove PCR and sequencing errors. To assign V, D and J gene segments, CDR3 sequences were aligned to IMGT reference sequences. Each retained sequence needed at least a six-nucleotide match to both a V gene segment and a J gene segment. A rearrangement was called productive if the CDR3 had no stop codons and remained in frame with V and J, and every other rearrangement was called non-productive. Following IMGT convention, CDR3 was defined as the stretch from the second conserved V-encoded cysteine to the conserved J-encoded phenylalanine. Sequences without an unambiguous match to a single V gene segment were excluded from the earlier analysis of 450 to 650 of the donors. In an earlier analysis of about 590 of the donors, a V segment was called functional when productive rearrangements were above 56.7%, and segregating when the standard deviation between donors exceeded 5%. A statistical classification framework was built to diagnose cytomegalovirus status from the catalog of TCR beta chain sequences. In a later analysis, V and J genes were assigned by comparing TCR nucleotide sequences against IMGT/GENE-DB human TR gene sequences. A later analysis assigned CDR3 sequences and most-parsimonious VDJ recombination scenarios with the TCRdist pipeline. A later analysis defined each TCR beta chain by its CDR3 amino acid sequence plus V-gene family, and excluded reads lacking a unique V-gene family. A later analysis removed 550 to 650 highly shared, low-generation-probability nucleotide sequences to deal with suspected cross-contamination and a sequencing artifact. In a later analysis, a clonal expansion index for each public chain was calculated from normalized within-repertoire ranks of inferred template counts. Generation probabilities in a later analysis came from a VDJ recombination model fitted to out-of-frame rearrangements, and those results were checked against IGoR. In a later analysis, hypergeometric tests were used to score TCR-TCR, TCR-HLA and TCR-CMV co-occurrence, with a repertoire-size bias correction applied to TCR pairs. False discovery rates were estimated in a later analysis by permuting HLA or CMV assignments 20 times. In a later analysis, co-occurring TCRs were grouped using DBSCAN, and TCRdist sequence similarity was added for clustering within HLA-allele-positive subsets. For co-occurrence clustering, repertoires with fewer than 30,000 or more than 120,000 public chains were excluded, along with about five repertoires with anomalous nucleotide sharing. TCRdb took this table from immuneACCESS and kept in-frame rearrangements with V and J called. Such tables lack part of the clones; where checked against another copy, unresolved V genes explain under half of the gap, and the rest is unexplained. The V and J calls and the clone size are those of that table, but D and trimming were determined from the DNA. The table for this sample lists more than 130,000 clones. Of the sample, approximately 2.4% is held by the ten largest clones.

This entry belongs to a study of cytomegalovirus exposure and HLA in healthy donors (dated by TCRdb to 2016 to 2017). With respect to the entire study: According to an earlier analysis of around 600 of the donors, 200 million or so T cells yielded roughly 100 million unique TCR beta sequences and about 300 Gb of sequence data. The study aimed to test whether signatures of past pathogen exposure could be identified by cataloging public T cell receptors. Across roughly 420 genotyped donors of the cohort, an average of 235,054 unique TCR beta nucleotide sequences per donor were sequenced, and 15% to 20% of those sequences were non-productive. About 320 gigabases of sequencing data and 70 million to 100 million unique TCR sequences were included in an early release covering over 600 HLA-typed donors. To decide whether each TCR beta V gene segment behaved as functional or pseudogenic, an earlier analysis of 587 of the donors relied on high-throughput TCR beta sequencing. The later analysis used no new phenotypic data to find candidate immune exposures, relying instead on TCR beta sequences and their occurrence across donors. A separate validation cohort of roughly 130 different subjects was used in addition to the 666-subject first cohort. Of the 350 to 450 genotyped donors, 81% were placed in the genetic ancestry cluster associated with self-reported Caucasian donors. HLA typing covered class I and class II loci at four-digit resolution. About 5 DR-DQ haplotypes were handled as single units for association and clustering, since linkage in the cohort was strong. A later genetic analysis took genome-wide SNP genotypes for about 55% of the 666 donors and used that subset as a discovery cohort. The T cell repertoires of under 700 subjects were profiled by immunosequencing and related to cytomegalovirus serostatus. Typing coverage varied by locus: roughly 620-640 donors for A, B, C, DRB1 and DQB1; roughly 500 for DQA1; over 600 for DPA1; 400 to 480 for DPB1. Donor age, sex, ethnicity and CMV serostatus were compiled together with the repertoire data. To predict cytomegalovirus infection status, the study brought together high-throughput TCR immunosequencing, statistical association of individual TCRs with disease status, and machine learning. A later analysis re-examined previously published TCR beta repertoires from 600 to 700 donors and added high-resolution HLA genotyping to investigate patterns of TCR occurrence. Every discovery cohort repertoire had been produced on one sequencing platform. The investigation overall reported the following: Because the 87-base-pair reads could not distinguish some IMGT-functional V segments, including TRBV6-2 and TRBV6-3, those segments were excluded. Because counts were too low, under 20 rarely observed V segments, including chromosome 9 orphons, were left out of the earlier analysis of roughly 600 of the donors. The only immune exposure information available for the cohort was CMV serostatus. The presence/absence analyses assumed that sequencing depth was roughly uniform across donors, and that assumption may not be true. In a later analysis, HLA-associated TCR beta chains were found to be more clonally expanded and to have lower generation probabilities than equally common non-associated chains. A few of the identified cytomegalovirus-associated TCR beta chains were confirmed in vitro to be specific for cytomegalovirus antigens. Because some donors lacked HLA typing at each locus, the association tests relied only on the typed subset. In this cohort, only TCR beta chains were sequenced, and detectable features were limited by the absence of alpha or paired-chain data. A later analysis found that most CMV-associated TCR beta chains appeared HLA-restricted, with HLA associations seemingly driven largely by CMV exposure. The classifier was reported to diagnose cytomegalovirus status with high specificity and sensitivity in both the original cohort and the validation cohort. Across donors, most TCR sequences were observed very rarely, whereas some public TCRs were present in many individuals. The authors suggested that the approach could potentially be extended to other disease states and immunological phenotypes. An association between a missense DCLRE1C variant and V-gene and J-gene trimming of TCR beta chains was found in a later genetic analysis and replicated in an independent cohort. In a later genetic analysis, fewer N-insertions in productive TCRs were reported among donors in an Asian-associated ancestry cluster than the roughly 700-donor mean. In the study, 150 to 200 TCR beta chains were listed as associated with cytomegalovirus. A further reported finding was that TCR beta sequences accurately predicted the HLA-A and HLA-B alleles for most subjects in the first cohort. A later analysis reported that several top co-occurrence clusters appeared linked to parvovirus B19, influenza, CMV and Epstein-Barr virus. Strong co-occurrence of HLA alleles, especially DR and DQ, made assigning TCR associations to individual alleles difficult. In a later analysis, TCR association rates were found to vary across HLA loci, with the most associated TCRs seen for DRB1 alleles and the fewest for HLA-C alleles. A group of highly shared sequence variants was considered likely to be a technical artifact of the sequencing pipeline. A later analysis associated 15,000 to 20,000 TCR beta sequences with specific HLA alleles at a false discovery rate of 0.05. Linkage disequilibrium might explain the correlated functional status among segregating V segments, but an unknown experimental factor could not be excluded. Broadly in line with IMGT annotations, most TCR beta V segments showed up in productive rearrangements about 87% or about 30% of the time in an earlier analysis of a few hundred of the donors.

The cohort comprised several hundred healthy bone marrow donors. All cohort members were sampled while nominally healthy, although unrecorded immune exposures were likely present. The donor tested CMV seronegative, placing the donor among the 350 or so seronegative members of the cohort. Each donor provided a peripheral blood sample, and peripheral blood mononuclear cells were used for TCR beta sequencing. The Qiagen DNeasy Blood Extraction Kit was used to extract genomic DNA from the blood cell samples. Sequences SGHVS (CDR1) and FNYEAQ (CDR2) are obtained from the germline V gene. The CDR3 numbers 17 residues from cysteine through phenylalanine. Only CDR3 DNA is held: 51 bases, read in frame from base 1. A distance of 17 bases separates the germline ends of V and J, which lose 2 bases and 0 bases respectively.

Recombination linked TRBV7-6 to TRBJ2-7; 6 matching bases give a weak D call of TRBD1. Specimen: PBMCs. This receptor was identified in a middle-aged man in good health and CMV-seronegative. The sequenced DNA is TGTGCCAGCAGCTTAACAAACCGGGACACGAGCTCCTACGAGCAGTACTTC. Its protein is CASSLTNRDTSSYEQYF.